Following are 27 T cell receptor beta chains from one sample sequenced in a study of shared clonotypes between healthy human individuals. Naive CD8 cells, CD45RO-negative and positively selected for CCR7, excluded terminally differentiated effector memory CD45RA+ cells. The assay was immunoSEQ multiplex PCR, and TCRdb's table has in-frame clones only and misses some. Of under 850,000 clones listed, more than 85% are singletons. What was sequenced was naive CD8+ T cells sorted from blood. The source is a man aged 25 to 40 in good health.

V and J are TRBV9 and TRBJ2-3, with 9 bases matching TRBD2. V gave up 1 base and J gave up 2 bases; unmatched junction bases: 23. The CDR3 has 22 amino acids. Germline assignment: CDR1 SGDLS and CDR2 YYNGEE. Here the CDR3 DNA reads TGTGCCAGCAGCGTAAAAAGGAGGGGGACTAGCCCTAAAAGGCCCGACACAGATACGCAGTATTTT. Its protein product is CASSVKRRGTSPKRPDTDTQYF. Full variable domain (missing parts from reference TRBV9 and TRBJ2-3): DSGVTQTPKHLITATGQRVTLRCSPRSGDLSVYWYQQSLDQGLQFLIQYYNGEERAKGNILERFSAQQFPDLHSELNLSSLELGDSALYFCASSVKRRGTSPKRPDTDTQYFGPGTRLTVL.

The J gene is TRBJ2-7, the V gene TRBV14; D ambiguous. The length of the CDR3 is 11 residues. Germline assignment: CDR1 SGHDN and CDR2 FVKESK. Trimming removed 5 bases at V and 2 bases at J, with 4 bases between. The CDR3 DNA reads TGTGCCAGCAGCGAAGCCTACGAGCAGTACTTC. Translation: CASSEAYEQYF.

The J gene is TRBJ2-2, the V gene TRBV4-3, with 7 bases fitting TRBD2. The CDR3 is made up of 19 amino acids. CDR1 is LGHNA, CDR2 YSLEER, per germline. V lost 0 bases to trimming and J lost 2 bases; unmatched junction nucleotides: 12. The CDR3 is CASSQDWRAGLLNTGELFF. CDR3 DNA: TGCGCCAGCAGCCAAGACTGGCGAGCGGGACTCCTAAACACCGGGGAGCTGTTTTTT.

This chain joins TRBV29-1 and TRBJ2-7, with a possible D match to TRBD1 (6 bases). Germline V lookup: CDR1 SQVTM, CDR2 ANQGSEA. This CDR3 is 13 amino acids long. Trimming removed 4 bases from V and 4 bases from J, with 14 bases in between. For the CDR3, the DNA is TGCAGCGTTGTTTTACAGGGAATGTACGAGCAGTACTTC. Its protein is CSVVLQGMYEQYF.

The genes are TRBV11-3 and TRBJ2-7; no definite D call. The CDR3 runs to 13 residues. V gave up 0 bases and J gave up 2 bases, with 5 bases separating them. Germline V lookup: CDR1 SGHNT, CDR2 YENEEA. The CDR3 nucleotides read TGTGCCAGCAGCTTAGACCTGGCCTACGAGCAGTACTTC. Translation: CASSLDLAYEQYF.

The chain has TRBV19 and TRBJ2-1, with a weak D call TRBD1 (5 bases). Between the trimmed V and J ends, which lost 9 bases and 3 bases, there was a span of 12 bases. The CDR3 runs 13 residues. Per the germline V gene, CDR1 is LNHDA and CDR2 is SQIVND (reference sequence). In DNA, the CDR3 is TGTGCCAGGGCGAAACAGGTCTACAATGAGCAGTTCTTC. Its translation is CARAKQVYNEQFF.

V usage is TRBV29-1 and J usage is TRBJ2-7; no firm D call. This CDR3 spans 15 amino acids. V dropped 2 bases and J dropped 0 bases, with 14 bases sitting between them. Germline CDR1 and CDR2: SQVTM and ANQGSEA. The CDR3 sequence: CSVEHATRSSYEQYF. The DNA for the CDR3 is TGCAGCGTTGAACACGCGACCAGGAGCTCCTACGAGCAGTACTTC.

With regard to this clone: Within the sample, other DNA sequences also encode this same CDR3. The CDR3 loop reads CSVTGGGTDTQYF. Here the CDR3 DNA reads TGCAGCGTGACAGGGGGCGGGACAGATACGCAGTATTTT. This chain uses TRBV29-1 with TRBJ2-3; TRBD1 matches at 10 bases. The CDR3 has 13 amino acids. CDR1 SQVTM and CDR2 ANQGSEA come from the germline V gene. V lost 6 bases and J lost 3; bases outside the gene matches: 3.

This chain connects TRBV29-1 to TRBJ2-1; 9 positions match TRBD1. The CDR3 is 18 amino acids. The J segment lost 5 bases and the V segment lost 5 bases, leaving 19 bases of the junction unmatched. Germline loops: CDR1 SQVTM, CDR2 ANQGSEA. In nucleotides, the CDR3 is TGCAGCGTTCGGGGGGACAGGGTAGGACTTGCGGCCGACAATGAGCAGTTCTTC. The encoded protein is CSVRGDRVGLAADNEQFF.

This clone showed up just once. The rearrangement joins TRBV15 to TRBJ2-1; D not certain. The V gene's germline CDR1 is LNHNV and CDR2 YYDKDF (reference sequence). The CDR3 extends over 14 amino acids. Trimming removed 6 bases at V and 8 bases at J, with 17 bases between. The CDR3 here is CATSRFPGHDEQFF. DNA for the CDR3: TGTGCCACCAGTCGGTTCCCGGGCCACGATGAGCAGTTCTTC.

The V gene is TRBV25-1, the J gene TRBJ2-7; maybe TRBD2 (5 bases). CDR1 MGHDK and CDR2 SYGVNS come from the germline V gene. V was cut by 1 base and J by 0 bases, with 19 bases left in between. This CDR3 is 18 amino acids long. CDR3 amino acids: CASSELRADAAFSYEQYF. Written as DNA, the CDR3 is TGTGCCAGCAGTGAATTGAGGGCCGACGCCGCTTTCTCCTACGAGCAGTACTTC.

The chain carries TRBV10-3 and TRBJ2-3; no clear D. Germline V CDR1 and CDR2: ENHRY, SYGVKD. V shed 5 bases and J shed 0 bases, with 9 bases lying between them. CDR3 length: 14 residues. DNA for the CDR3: TGTGCCATCAGTAAAGTAGGGAGCACAGATACGCAGTATTTT. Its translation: CAISKVGSTDTQYF.

CDR3 region: CASSLAGGGEQFF. The DNA of the CDR3 is TGTGCCAGCAGCTTAGCGGGAGGGGGTGAGCAGTTCTTC. The chain joins TRBV7-9 to TRBJ2-1; possible D gene TRBD2, 7 bases. V lost 0 bases and J lost 9, with 9 bases in between. This CDR3 is built from 13 residues. The germline CDR1 and CDR2 sequences are SEHNR and FQNEAQ (reference sequence).

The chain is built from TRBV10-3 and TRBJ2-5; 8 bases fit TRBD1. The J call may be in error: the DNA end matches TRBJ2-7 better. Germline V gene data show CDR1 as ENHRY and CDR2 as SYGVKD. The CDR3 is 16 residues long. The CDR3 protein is CAISESGDRSSYEQYF. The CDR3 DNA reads TGTGCCATCAGTGAGTCGGGGGACAGGAGCTCCTACGAGCAGTACTTC.

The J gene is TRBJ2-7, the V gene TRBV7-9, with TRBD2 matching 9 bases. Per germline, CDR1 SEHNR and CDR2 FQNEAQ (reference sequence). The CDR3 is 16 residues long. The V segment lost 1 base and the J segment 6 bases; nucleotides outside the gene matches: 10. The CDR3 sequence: CASSLGPSGDFVEQYF. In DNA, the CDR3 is TGTGCCAGCAGCTTAGGACCTAGCGGGGATTTCGTCGAGCAGTACTTC.

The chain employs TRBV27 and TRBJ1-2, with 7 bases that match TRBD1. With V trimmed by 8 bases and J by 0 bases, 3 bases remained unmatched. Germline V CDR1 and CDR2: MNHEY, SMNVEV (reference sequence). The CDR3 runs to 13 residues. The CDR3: CASGQAANYGYTF. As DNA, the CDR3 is TGTGCCAGCGGACAGGCAGCTAACTATGGCTACACCTTC.

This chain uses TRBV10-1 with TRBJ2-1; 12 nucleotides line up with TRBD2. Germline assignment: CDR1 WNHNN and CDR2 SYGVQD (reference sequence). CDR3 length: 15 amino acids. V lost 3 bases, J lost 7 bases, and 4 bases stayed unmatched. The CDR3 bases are TGCGCCAGCAGTGACAGGACTAGCGGGAATAATGAGCAGTTCTTC. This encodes CASSDRTSGNNEQFF.

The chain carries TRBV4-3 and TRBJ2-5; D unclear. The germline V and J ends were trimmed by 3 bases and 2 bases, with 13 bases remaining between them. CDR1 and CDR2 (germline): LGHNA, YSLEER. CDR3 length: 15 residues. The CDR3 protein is CASSQTRHPQETQYF. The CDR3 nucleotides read TGCGCCAGCAGCCAGACAAGACACCCTCAAGAGACCCAGTACTTC.

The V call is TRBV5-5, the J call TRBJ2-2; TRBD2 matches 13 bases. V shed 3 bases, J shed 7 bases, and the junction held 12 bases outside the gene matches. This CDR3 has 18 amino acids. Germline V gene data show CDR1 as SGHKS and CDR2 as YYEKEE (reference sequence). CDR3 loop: CASSSRRTSGRAIGELFF. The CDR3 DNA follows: TGTGCCAGCAGCTCCCGAAGAACTAGCGGGAGGGCCATCGGGGAGCTGTTTTTT. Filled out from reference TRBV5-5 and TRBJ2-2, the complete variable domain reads DAGVTQSPTHLIKTRGQQVTLRCSPISGHKSVSWYQQVLGQGPQFIFQYYEKEERGRGNFPDRFSARQFPNYSSELNVNALLLGDSALYLCASSSRRTSGRAIGELFFGEGSRLTVL.

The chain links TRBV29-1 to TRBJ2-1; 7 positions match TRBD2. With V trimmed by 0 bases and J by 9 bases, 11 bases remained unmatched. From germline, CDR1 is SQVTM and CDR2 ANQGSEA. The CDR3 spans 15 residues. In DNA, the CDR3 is TGCAGCGTTGAAGATCTTGGGACGCGGGGGTTTGAGCAGTTCTTC. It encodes CSVEDLGTRGFEQFF.

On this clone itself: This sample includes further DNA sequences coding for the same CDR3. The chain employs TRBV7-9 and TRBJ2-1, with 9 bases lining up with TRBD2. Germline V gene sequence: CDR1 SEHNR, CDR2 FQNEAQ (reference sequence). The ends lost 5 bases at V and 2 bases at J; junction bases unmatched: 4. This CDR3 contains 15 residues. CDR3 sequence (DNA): TGTGCCAGCAGCCCGGGACTAGCAGCCTACAATGAGCAGTTCTTC. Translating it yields CASSPGLAAYNEQFF.

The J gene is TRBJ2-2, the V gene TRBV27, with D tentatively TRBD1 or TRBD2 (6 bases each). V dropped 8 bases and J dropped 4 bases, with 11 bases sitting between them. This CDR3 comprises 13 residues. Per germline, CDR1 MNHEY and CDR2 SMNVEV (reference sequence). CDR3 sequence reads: CASCWGATGELFF. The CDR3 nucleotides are TGTGCCAGCTGCTGGGGGGCCACCGGGGAGCTGTTTTTT.

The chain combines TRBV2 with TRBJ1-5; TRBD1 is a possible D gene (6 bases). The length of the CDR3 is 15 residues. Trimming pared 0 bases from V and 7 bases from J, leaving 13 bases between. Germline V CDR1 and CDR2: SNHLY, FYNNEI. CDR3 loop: CASSEAAGAGQPQHF. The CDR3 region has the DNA TGTGCCAGCAGTGAAGCGGCGGGGGCGGGCCAGCCCCAGCATTTT.

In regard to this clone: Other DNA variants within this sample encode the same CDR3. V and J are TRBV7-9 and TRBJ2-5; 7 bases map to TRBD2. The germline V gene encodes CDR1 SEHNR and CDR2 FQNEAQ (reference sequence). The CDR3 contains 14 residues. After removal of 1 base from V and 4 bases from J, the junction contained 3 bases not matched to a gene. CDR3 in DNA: TGTGCCAGCAGCTTAGTGGGGGGGAGAGAGACCCAGTACTTC. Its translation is CASSLVGGRETQYF.

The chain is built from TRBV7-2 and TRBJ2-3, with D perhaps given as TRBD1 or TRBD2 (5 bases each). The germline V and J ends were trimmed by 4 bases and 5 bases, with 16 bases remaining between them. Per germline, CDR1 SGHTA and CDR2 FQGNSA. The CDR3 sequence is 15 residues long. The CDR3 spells CASSSPPGTVDTQYF. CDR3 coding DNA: TGTGCCAGCAGCTCACCCCCCGGGACCGTAGATACGCAGTATTTT. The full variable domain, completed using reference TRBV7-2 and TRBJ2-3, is GAGVSQSPSNKVTEKGKDVELRCDPISGHTALYWYRQSLGQGLEFLIYFQGNSAPDKSGLPSDRFSAERTGGSVSTLTIQRTQQEDSAVYLCASSSPPGTVDTQYFGPGTRLTVL.

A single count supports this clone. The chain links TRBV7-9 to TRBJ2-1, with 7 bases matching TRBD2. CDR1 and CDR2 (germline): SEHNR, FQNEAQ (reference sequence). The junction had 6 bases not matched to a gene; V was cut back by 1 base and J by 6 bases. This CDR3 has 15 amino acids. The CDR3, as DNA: TGTGCCAGCAGCTTAGGTGCGGGAGCCCTCAATGAGCAGTTCTTC. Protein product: CASSLGAGALNEQFF. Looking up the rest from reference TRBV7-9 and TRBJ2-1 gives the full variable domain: DTGVSQNPRHKITKRGQNVTFRCDPISEHNRLYWYRQTLGQGPEFLTYFQNEAQLEKSRLLSDRFSAERPKGSFSTLEIQRTEQGDSAMYLCASSLGAGALNEQFFGPGTRLTVL.

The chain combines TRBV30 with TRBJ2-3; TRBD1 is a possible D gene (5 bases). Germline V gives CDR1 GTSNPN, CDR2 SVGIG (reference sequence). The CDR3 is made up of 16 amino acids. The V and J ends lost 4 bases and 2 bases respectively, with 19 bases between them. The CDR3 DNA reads TGTGCCTGGATGGGGCCGGATCGACACCCCACAGATACGCAGTATTTT. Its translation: CAWMGPDRHPTDTQYF.